Listed below are T cell receptor beta chains from one sample, sequenced in a study of control samples from healthy donors and cancer patients. Here immunoSEQ multiplex PCR was the method, and the copy in TCRdb shows in-frame clones only, minus some. The top ten hold approximately 1.8% of the sample, which has about 190,000 clones, 91% seen once. Sequenced sample: blood. The receptor source for this set is a man aged 30 to 39 in good health. CDR3s include the opening cysteine and the closing phenylalanine or tryptophan. Fields, in order: D gene, J gene, clone size, V gene, CDR3 DNA, CDR3 protein. D genes are given only for firm matches. Size is omitted from some rows. Given values are once, few, many or a class for expanded clones.

d_call: .
j_call: TRBJ1-2
clone_size: .
v_call: TRBV6-5
cdr3_nt: TGTGCCAGCAGCCCCACAGGGCACTATGGCTACACCTTC
cdr3_aa: CASSPTGHYGYTF

d_call: .
j_call: TRBJ2-1
clone_size: .
v_call: TRBV2
cdr3_nt: TGTGCCAGCAGTACGCCCCGATTCTACAATGAGCAGTTCTTC
cdr3_aa: CASSTPRFYNEQFF

d_call: TRBD1
j_call: TRBJ1-4
clone_size: .
v_call: TRBV30
cdr3_nt: TGTGCCTGCAGAAGACGACAGGGCTCCGAAAAACTGTTTTTT
cdr3_aa: CACRRRQGSEKLFF

d_call: .
j_call: TRBJ1-1
clone_size: .
v_call: TRBV3-1/TRBV3-2
cdr3_nt: TGTGCCAGCAGCCAAGAGAACAGCCTGAACACTGAAGCTTTCTTT
cdr3_aa: CASSQENSLNTEAFF

d_call: .
j_call: TRBJ2-3
clone_size: .
v_call: TRBV24-1
cdr3_nt: TGTGCCACCAGTGATTTAGGGTCCGGGAGCACAGATACGCAGTATTTT
cdr3_aa: CATSDLGSGSTDTQYF

d_call: .
j_call: TRBJ2-1
clone_size: .
v_call: TRBV20-1
cdr3_nt: TGCAGTGCTAGTCTGCGGGTCGGCCCCAATGAGCAGTTCTTC
cdr3_aa: CSASLRVGPNEQFF

d_call: TRBD1
j_call: TRBJ1-1
clone_size: .
v_call: TRBV2
cdr3_nt: TGTGCCAGCAGTGCAGGGGGCAGAGCTGAAGCTTTCTTT
cdr3_aa: CASSAGGRAEAFF

d_call: .
j_call: TRBJ1-6
clone_size: .
v_call: TRBV30
cdr3_nt: TGTGCCTGGAGTGGCGGAGCTTCACCCCTCCACTTT
cdr3_aa: CAWSGGASPLHF

d_call: .
j_call: TRBJ2-1
clone_size: .
v_call: TRBV5-1
cdr3_nt: TGCGCCAGCAGCTTGGCCGGCGGGGACGGTGAGCAGTTCTTC
cdr3_aa: CASSLAGGDGEQFF

d_call: .
j_call: TRBJ1-1
clone_size: .
v_call: TRBV3-1/TRBV3-2
cdr3_nt: TGTGCCAGCAGCCAGACTTCGACAGGTCTGATACCTGAAGCTTTCTTT
cdr3_aa: CASSQTSTGLIPEAFF

d_call: .
j_call: TRBJ2-1
clone_size: .
v_call: TRBV6-5
cdr3_nt: TGTGCCAGCAGGATAGACAGGCACCCCTACAATGAGCAGTTCTTC
cdr3_aa: CASRIDRHPYNEQFF

d_call: .
j_call: TRBJ1-2
clone_size: .
v_call: TRBV25-1
cdr3_nt: TGTGCCAGCACAGGGGCCCTCCGCGGAGGCTACACCTTC
cdr3_aa: CASTGALRGGYTF

d_call: .
j_call: TRBJ2-5
clone_size: .
v_call: TRBV10-3
cdr3_nt: TGTGCCATCAGTGAACAGGAGACCCAGTACTTC
cdr3_aa: CAISEQETQYF

d_call: TRBD1
j_call: TRBJ1-4
clone_size: few
v_call: TRBV20-1
cdr3_nt: TGCAGTGCTAGTGATTCGGACAGGGGTGAAAAACTGTTTTTT
cdr3_aa: CSASDSDRGEKLFF

d_call: .
j_call: TRBJ2-1
clone_size: .
v_call: TRBV2
cdr3_nt: TGTGCCAGCAGCTGGACAGACAACAATGAGCAGTTCTTC
cdr3_aa: CASSWTDNNEQFF

d_call: .
j_call: TRBJ1-3
clone_size: once
v_call: TRBV7-8
cdr3_nt: TGTGCCAGCAGCTTATCAGGAGGGGGAAACACCATATATTTT
cdr3_aa: CASSLSGGGNTIYF

d_call: .
j_call: TRBJ2-3
clone_size: .
v_call: TRBV9
cdr3_nt: TGTGCCAGCAGCGTAGAGCTCGGATTTTCGGATACGCAGTATTTT
cdr3_aa: CASSVELGFSDTQYF

d_call: TRBD2
j_call: TRBJ2-3
clone_size: .
v_call: TRBV5-1
cdr3_nt: TGCGCCAGCAGCCCCCAAGCGGGGACGGATACGCAGTATTTT
cdr3_aa: CASSPQAGTDTQYF

d_call: .
j_call: TRBJ1-2
clone_size: .
v_call: TRBV5-6
cdr3_nt: TGTGCCAGCTCGGACTCAGGGCAAGCTAACTATGGCTACACCTTC
cdr3_aa: CASSDSGQANYGYTF

d_call: .
j_call: TRBJ1-1
clone_size: .
v_call: TRBV5-1
cdr3_nt: TGCGCCAGCAGCTTGCAGGTCAACATGAACACTGAAGCTTTCTTT
cdr3_aa: CASSLQVNMNTEAFF

d_call: TRBD2
j_call: TRBJ2-2
clone_size: .
v_call: TRBV29-1
cdr3_nt: TGCAGCGTTAGGGGACTAGCGGGCATCGGGGAGCTGTTTTTT
cdr3_aa: CSVRGLAGIGELFF

d_call: .
j_call: TRBJ1-5
clone_size: .
v_call: TRBV24-1
cdr3_nt: TGTGCCACCAGTGATTCCAAGGAAGGGCCTGGACAGCCCCAGCATTTT
cdr3_aa: CATSDSKEGPGQPQHF

d_call: .
j_call: TRBJ1-1
clone_size: .
v_call: TRBV27
cdr3_nt: TGTGCCAGCAGACAACTACGGAACACTGAAGCTTTCTTT
cdr3_aa: CASRQLRNTEAFF

d_call: TRBD1
j_call: TRBJ1-5
clone_size: .
v_call: TRBV4-2
cdr3_nt: TGTGCCAGCAGCCAAGTTGGGACAGGGAATGGCAATCAGCCCCAGCATTTT
cdr3_aa: CASSQVGTGNGNQPQHF

d_call: .
j_call: TRBJ1-1
clone_size: .
v_call: TRBV9
cdr3_nt: TGTGCCAGCAGCGTAACACCGGCTGAAGACACTGAAGCTTTCTTT
cdr3_aa: CASSVTPAEDTEAFF

d_call: .
j_call: TRBJ2-7
clone_size: .
v_call: TRBV6-6
cdr3_nt: TGTGCCAGCAGTATCACACCCGGGGGCGAGCAGTACTTC
cdr3_aa: CASSITPGGEQYF

d_call: .
j_call: TRBJ2-1
clone_size: .
v_call: TRBV7-8
cdr3_nt: TGTGCCAGCAGCTTAGCGGGGGGTAACAACAATGAGCAGTTCTTC
cdr3_aa: CASSLAGGNNNEQFF

d_call: .
j_call: TRBJ2-1
clone_size: .
v_call: TRBV28
cdr3_nt: TGTGCAAACGGGGGGCCGAATGTCAATGAGCAGTTCTTC
cdr3_aa: CANGGPNVNEQFF

d_call: TRBD1
j_call: TRBJ1-2
clone_size: .
v_call: TRBV5-8
cdr3_nt: TGTGCCAGCAGCTTACAGACAGGGGTATCATACTATGGCTACACCTTC
cdr3_aa: CASSLQTGVSYYGYTF